The clone carrying this T cell receptor (beta chain) was detected only a few times. Its specificity is unknown. The data derive from a study of beta chain features in type 1 diabetes. Findings and caveats of the study: Shortening that was moderate but significant affected the TCRB CDR3s of Type 1 diabetes patients in all four CD4+ subsets.

Germline V gene lookup returns CDR1 MDHEN and CDR2 SYDVKM. The CDR3 covers 14 residues. V shed 6 bases, J shed 6 bases, and the junction held 8 bases outside the gene matches. The isolated RNA, all of it, was reverse transcribed, so expressed TCRB transcripts were what got sequenced. Sequencing used immunoSEQ multiplex PCR; TCRdb keeps in-frame clones, though not all of them. Of 600,000 to 700,000 clones in the sample, 9.5% to 15% were seen once. The chain recombines TRBV28 with TRBJ2-5; 9 bases agree with TRBD1. The source of this sequence is a man in his thirties or forties with type 1 diabetes. The source material was naive CD4+ T cells from blood. CDR3 sequence: CASSPGTGLKTQYF. Written as DNA, the CDR3 is TGTGCCAGCAGCCCCGGGACAGGGTTAAAGACCCAGTACTTC.